A single sample gave rise to the 9 T cell receptor beta chains below, sequenced in a study of shared clonotypes between healthy human individuals. The repertoire was sequenced with immunoSEQ multiplex PCR; TCRdb's copy has only in-frame clones and lacks some. This sample has 1.6 million or so clones, with approximately 98.5% found just once. The sample taken for sequencing was naive CD4+ T cells sorted from blood. Subset in this sample: CD45RA+ positively selected. The receptors originated from a man aged 30 to 45 in good health.

The chain joins TRBV4-2 to TRBJ2-7, with D perhaps matching TRBD1 (6 bases). The germline V and J ends were trimmed by 1 base and 2 bases, with 9 bases remaining between them. The CDR3 runs to 14 residues. Per the germline V gene, CDR1 is LGHNA and CDR2 is YNFKEQ. DNA of the CDR3: TGTGCCAGCAGCCAAGCAGGGGTTACCTACGAGCAGTACTTC. This encodes CASSQAGVTYEQYF.

This sequence joins TRBV27 and TRBJ1-4; 9 bases are shared with TRBD1. The CDR3 spans 18 residues. The V gene end was trimmed by 0 bases and the J gene end by 4 bases; junction bases not matched to a gene: 9. The germline V gene encodes CDR1 MNHEY and CDR2 SMNVEV (reference sequence). The CDR3 sequence is CASSLSKGGTGNNEKLFF. The CDR3 nucleotides read TGTGCCAGCAGTTTATCGAAGGGAGGGACAGGGAATAATGAAAAACTGTTTTTT.

V is TRBV7-8 and J is TRBJ2-7; D may match TRBD1 or TRBD2 (6 bases each). With 1 base removed from V and 7 bases from J, the gap between germline ends came to 14 bases. Germline V gene sequence: CDR1 SGHVS, CDR2 FQNEAQ. The CDR3 spans 14 residues. The CDR3 reads CASSLGRQAGEQYF. In DNA, the CDR3 is TGTGCCAGCAGCTTAGGACGACAGGCGGGGGAGCAGTACTTC. The entire variable domain, with the rest obtained from reference TRBV7-8 and TRBJ2-7, is as follows: GAGVSQSPRYKVAKRGQDVALRCDPISGHVSLFWYQQALGQGPEFLTYFQNEAQLDKSGLPSDRFFAERPEGSVSTLKIQRTQQEDSAVYLCASSLGRQAGEQYFGPGTRLTVT.

V usage is TRBV6-1 and J usage is TRBJ2-1; 8 nucleotides agree with TRBD1. V gave up 8 bases and J gave up 4 bases; unmatched junction bases: 4. The CDR3 is 13 amino acids. Germline CDR1 and CDR2: MNHNS and SASEGT. The CDR3 coding sequence is TGTGCCAGCGGGGACAGGAAGTACAATGAGCAGTTCTTC. As protein: CASGDRKYNEQFF.

The rearrangement links TRBV19 to TRBJ2-3, with D hard to call. The CDR3 is 12 residues long. Per the germline V gene, CDR1 is LNHDA and CDR2 is SQIVND (reference sequence). V was trimmed by 3 bases and J by 8 bases, leaving 9 bases between them. CDR3 loop: CASSIHIGTQYF. The CDR3 nucleotides read TGTGCCAGTAGTATCCACATCGGTACGCAGTATTTT.

J is TRBJ2-1 and V is TRBV5-1; D might be TRBD1 or TRBD2, each matching 5 bases. Trimming cost V 3 bases and J 5 bases, with 18 bases left between them. The germline V gene has CDR1 SGHRS and CDR2 YFSETQ. The CDR3 spans 16 residues. CDR3: CASSSTGPLLDNEQFF. The CDR3 DNA sequence: TGCGCCAGCAGCTCCACGGGACCGTTATTGGACAATGAGCAGTTCTTC.

The chain links TRBV5-1 to TRBJ2-3, with TRBD2 matching over 7 bases. V trimming: 0 bases; J trimming: 2 bases; junction bases outside the gene matches: 12. This CDR3 contains 18 residues. CDR1 and CDR2 from the germline V gene are SGHRS and YFSETQ. The CDR3 DNA reads as TGCGCCAGCAGCTTGGCCGGTGTGAGCGGGAAACTCACAGATACGCAGTATTTT. The encoded protein is CASSLAGVSGKLTDTQYF.

The chain joins TRBV10-3 to TRBJ2-1; the D is unclear. CDR3 length equals 15 residues. Germline CDR1 and CDR2: ENHRY and SYGVKD. V gave up 0 bases and J gave up 4 bases, with 10 bases separating them. The DNA for the CDR3 is TGTGCCATCAGTGAGTCGACTCAAATTTACAATGAGCAGTTCTTC. Translation: CAISESTQIYNEQFF.

J is TRBJ2-7 and V is TRBV10-2, with 9 positions matching TRBD1. From germline, CDR1 is WSHSY and CDR2 SAAADI. Trimming at V came to 3 bases and at J to 8 bases, leaving 2 bases not matched to a gene. This CDR3 contains 12 residues. The CDR3 reads CASSETGGQQYF. The CDR3 bases are TGCGCCAGCAGTGAAACAGGGGGCCAGCAGTACTTC.